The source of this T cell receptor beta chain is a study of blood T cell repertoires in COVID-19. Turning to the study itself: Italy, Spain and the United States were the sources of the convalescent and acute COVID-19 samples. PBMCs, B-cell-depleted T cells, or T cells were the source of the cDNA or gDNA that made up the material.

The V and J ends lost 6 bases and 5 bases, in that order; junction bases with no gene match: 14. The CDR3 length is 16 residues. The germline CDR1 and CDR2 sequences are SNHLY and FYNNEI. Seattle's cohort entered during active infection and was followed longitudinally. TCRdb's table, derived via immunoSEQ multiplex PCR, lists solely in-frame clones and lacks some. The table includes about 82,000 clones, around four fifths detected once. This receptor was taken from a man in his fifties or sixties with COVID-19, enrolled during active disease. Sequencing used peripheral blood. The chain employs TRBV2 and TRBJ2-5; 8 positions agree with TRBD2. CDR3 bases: TGTGCCAGCAGAGGAGACGGGAGGGCCGGAGAGGAGACCCAGTACTTC. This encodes CASRGDGRAGEETQYF.